These T cell receptor beta chains were read from a single sample in a study of glioma-infiltrating T cells. TCRdb ran MiXCR on the multiplex PCR reads and lists one entry per CDR3 protein. The sample holds over 130,000 distinct CDR3 sequences, around 42% seen once. The sample consisted of glioma tissue, nonneoplastic brain tissue, or PBMCs (not recorded which). The receptors come from a human donor with low-grade glioma or glioblastoma, undergoing nonglioma brain surgery, or in good health (not recorded which). Each CDR3 is given with its conserved first and last residue. The D gene is left open where the match is weak. Rows may omit the clone size; those that give it use once, few, many or a size class.

TRBJ1-5 few TRBV15 . TGTGCCACCAGCAGCCCTAAAGGGGGGAATCAGCCCCAGCATTTT CATSSPKGGNQPQHF
TRBJ1-1 . TRBV10-2 . TGCGCCAGCAGTGTCCAGGGGTGGGTGACTGAAGCTTTCTTT CASSVQGWVTEAFF
TRBJ2-3 . TRBV4-1 . TGCGCCAGCAGCCAAGTTGGGTCCTCCCAAGGTACGCAGTATTTT CASSQVGSSQGTQYF
TRBJ1-1 . TRBV5-4 . TGTGCCAGCAGCTCACGGGACGGCTCGGGTGCTGAAGCTTTCTTT CASSSRDGSGAEAFF
TRBJ1-2 few TRBV27 . TGTGCCAGCAAGTTGGGCAGAGGGGGCTATGGCTACACCTTC CASKLGRGGYGYTF
TRBJ2-5 . TRBV27 TRBD2 TGTGCCAGCAGTTTAACCGGGACTAGCGGGCAAGAGAGCCAGTACTTC CASSLTGTSGQESQYF
TRBJ2-3 . TRBV6-6 TRBD2 TGTGCCAGCAGTTACTACAGCGGGGCCCCAGATACGCAGTATTTT CASSYYSGAPDTQYF
TRBJ2-5 few TRBV25-1 . TGTGCCAGCAGTGAAAGCCAGATCCAAGAGACCCAGTACTTC CASSESQIQETQYF
TRBJ2-7 few TRBV7-9 . TGTGCCAGCAGCTTTGGGGTCGAGCAGTACTTC CASSFGVEQYF
TRBJ2-1 few TRBV6-1 . TGTGCCAGCAGTCTGGACTGGAGCTCCTACAATGAGCAGTTCTTC CASSLDWSSYNEQFF
TRBJ2-3 . TRBV6-5 . TGTGCCACCAGTGATTTGGGGCAGGGCCCCGATACGCAGTATTTT CATSDLGQGPDTQYF
TRBJ2-3 few TRBV7-8 TRBD1 TGTGCCAGCAGCTTAGCGGGACAGGGTCTTGCAGATACGCAGTATTTT CASSLAGQGLADTQYF
TRBJ1-5 . TRBV6-1 . TGTGCCAGCTCAGTAGCAAGCAATCAGCCCCAGCATTTT CASSVASNQPQHF
TRBJ1-5 few TRBV28 . TGTGCCAGCAGGGATTATAGCAATCAGCCCCAGCATTTT CASRDYSNQPQHF
TRBJ1-6 few TRBV7-2 . TGTGCCAGCAGCTCCGTCCGGGACATCCATAATTCACCCCTCCACTTT CASSSVRDIHNSPLHF
TRBJ1-2 . TRBV2 TRBD1 TGTGCCAGCAGTGAAACACAGGGGACGTATGGCTACACCTTC CASSETQGTYGYTF
TRBJ2-7 . TRBV10-3 . TGTGCCATCAGTGAGGCGTGGTACGAGCAGTACTTC CAISEAWYEQYF
TRBJ1-1 . TRBV7-8 . TGTGCCAGCAGCCCAAATGGGGTAGGCACTGAAGCTTTCTTT CASSPNGVGTEAFF
TRBJ2-7 few TRBV6-6 TRBD1 TGTGCCAGCAGTTACCTCAGGGGACAGGGGCCTGGAGAGCAGTACTTC CASSYLRGQGPGEQYF
TRBJ1-5 . TRBV20-1 . TGCAGTGCTAGGAATCAGATCGGTCAGCCCCAGCATTTT CSARNQIGQPQHF
TRBJ1-1 . TRBV6-1 . TGTGCCAGCTGCCTGTACATGTCTGGGCGGACTGAAGCTTTCTTT CASCLYMSGRTEAFF
TRBJ2-4 . TRBV6-2/TRBV6-3 . TGTGCCAGCAGTTACTGGGGCCGACTAGCCAAAAACATTCAGTACTTC CASSYWGRLAKNIQYF
TRBJ2-7 many TRBV28 . TGTGCCAGCAGTTACTTGAACTACGAGCAGTACTTC CASSYLNYEQYF
TRBJ1-2 . TRBV6-2/TRBV6-3 . TGTGCCAGCAGCGAAGGGGTTGGCTACACCTTC CASSEGVGYTF
TRBJ2-3 . TRBV20-1 . TGCAGTGCCATCGGGCCCAGCACAGATACGCAGTATTTT CSAIGPSTDTQYF
TRBJ1-5 . TRBV6-5 . TGTGCCAGCAGGGCCAGAGGCAATCAGCCCCAGCATTTT CASRARGNQPQHF